This T cell receptor beta chain was observed in a study of shared clonotypes between healthy human individuals. Investigators spread the genomic DNA of each subset evenly over several immunoSEQ plates. Assay: immunoSEQ multiplex PCR; the TCRdb copy retains only in-frame clones and omits some. The sample shows roughly 680,000 clones, around 77% of them seen only once. The V gene's germline CDR1 is MGHRA and CDR2 YSYEKL. Trimming removed 1 base from V and 0 bases from J, with 13 bases in between. The CDR3 covers 17 residues. Input material: memory CD4+ T cells sorted from blood. The subset: CD45RA-negative fraction. The chain joins TRBV4-1 to TRBJ1-3; D gene uncertain. This TCR was sampled from a woman aged 25 to 39 in good health. Here the CDR3 reads CASSQVYPSSSGNTIYF. DNA of the CDR3: TGCGCCAGCAGCCAAGTTTATCCGTCGAGCTCTGGAAACACCATATATTTT.